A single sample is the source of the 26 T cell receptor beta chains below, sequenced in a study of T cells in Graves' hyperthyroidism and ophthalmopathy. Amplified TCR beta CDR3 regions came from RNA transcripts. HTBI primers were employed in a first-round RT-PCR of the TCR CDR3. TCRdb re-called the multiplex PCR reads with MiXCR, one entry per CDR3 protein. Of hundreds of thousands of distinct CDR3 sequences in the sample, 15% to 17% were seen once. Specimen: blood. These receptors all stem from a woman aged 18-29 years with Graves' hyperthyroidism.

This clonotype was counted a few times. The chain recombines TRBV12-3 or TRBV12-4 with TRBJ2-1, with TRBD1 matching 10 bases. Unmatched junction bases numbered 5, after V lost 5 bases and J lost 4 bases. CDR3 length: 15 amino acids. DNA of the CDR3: TGTGCCAGCAGTCCGACAGGGGGCCCTTACAATGAGCAGTTCTTC. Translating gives CASSPTGGPYNEQFF.

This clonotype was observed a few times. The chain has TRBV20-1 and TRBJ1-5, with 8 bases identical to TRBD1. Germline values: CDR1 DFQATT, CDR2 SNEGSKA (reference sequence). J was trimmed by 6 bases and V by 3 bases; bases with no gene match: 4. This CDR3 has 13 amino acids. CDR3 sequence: CSARQGASQPQHF. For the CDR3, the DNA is TGCAGTGCTAGGCAGGGGGCTAGTCAGCCCCAGCATTTT.

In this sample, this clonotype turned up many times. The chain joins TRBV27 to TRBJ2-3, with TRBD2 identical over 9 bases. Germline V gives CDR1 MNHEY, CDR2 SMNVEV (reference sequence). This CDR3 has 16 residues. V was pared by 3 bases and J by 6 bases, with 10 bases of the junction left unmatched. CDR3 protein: CASSFRSGGKSDTQYF. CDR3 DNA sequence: TGTGCCAGCAGTTTCCGGAGCGGGGGGAAGTCCGATACGCAGTATTTT.

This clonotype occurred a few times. Written as DNA, the CDR3 is TGTGCCAGCAGTGAGGGACAGGGGGCCGTCCAAGAGACCCAGTACTTC. This gives the protein CASSEGQGAVQETQYF. This rearrangement joins TRBV25-1 to TRBJ2-5; 12 positions agree with TRBD1. With V trimmed by 3 bases and J by 1 base, 3 bases remained unmatched. The CDR3 runs 16 residues. Germline-derived CDR1 and CDR2 are MGHDK and SYGVNS.

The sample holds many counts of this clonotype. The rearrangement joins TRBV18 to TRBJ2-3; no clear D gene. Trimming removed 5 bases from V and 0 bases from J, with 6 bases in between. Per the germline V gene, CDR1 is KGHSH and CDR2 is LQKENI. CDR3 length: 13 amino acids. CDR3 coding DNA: TGTGCCAGCTCAATATCTAGCACAGATACGCAGTATTTT. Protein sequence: CASSISSTDTQYF.

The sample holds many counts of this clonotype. This CDR3 reads CSAMAGADGYTF. The CDR3 region has the DNA TGCAGTGCTATGGCAGGAGCAGATGGCTACACCTTC. The chain is built from TRBV20-1 and TRBJ1-2, with D unclear. Germline assignment: CDR1 DFQATT and CDR2 SNEGSKA (reference sequence). Trimming cost V 4 bases and J 6 bases, with 12 bases left between them. This CDR3 contains 12 residues.

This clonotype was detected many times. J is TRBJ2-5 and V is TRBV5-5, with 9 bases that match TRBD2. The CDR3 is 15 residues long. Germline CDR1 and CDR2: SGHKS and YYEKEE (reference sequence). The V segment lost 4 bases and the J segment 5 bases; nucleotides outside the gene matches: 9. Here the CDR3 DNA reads TGTGCCAGCAGCCCCTCCGGGACTAGCTTGGAGACCCAGTACTTC. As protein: CASSPSGTSLETQYF.

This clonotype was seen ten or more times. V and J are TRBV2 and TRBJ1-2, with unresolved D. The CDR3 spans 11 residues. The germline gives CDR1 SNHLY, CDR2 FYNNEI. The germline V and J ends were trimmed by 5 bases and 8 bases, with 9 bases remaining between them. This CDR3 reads CASSPRRGYTF. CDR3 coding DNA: TGTGCCAGCAGTCCCCGCCGGGGCTACACCTTC. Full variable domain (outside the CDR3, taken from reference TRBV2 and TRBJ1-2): EPEVTQTPSHQVTQMGQEVILRCVPISNHLYFYWYRQILGQKVEFLVSFYNNEISEKSEIFDDQFSVERPDGSNFTLKIRSTKLEDSAMYFCASSPRRGYTFGSGTRLTVV.

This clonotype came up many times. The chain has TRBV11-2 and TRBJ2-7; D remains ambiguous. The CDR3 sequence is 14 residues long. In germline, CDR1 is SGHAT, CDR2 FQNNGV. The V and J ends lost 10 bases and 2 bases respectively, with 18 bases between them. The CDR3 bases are TGTGCCACCCTGGGGTCCACCGGGCCCTACGAGCAGTACTTC. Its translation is CATLGSTGPYEQYF.

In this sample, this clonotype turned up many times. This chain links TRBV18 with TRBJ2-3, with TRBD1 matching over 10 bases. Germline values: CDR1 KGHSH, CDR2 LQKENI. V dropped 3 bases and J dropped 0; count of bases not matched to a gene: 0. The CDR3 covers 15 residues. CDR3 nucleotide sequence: TGTGCCAGCTCACCGGGACAGGGGAGCACAGATACGCAGTATTTT. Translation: CASSPGQGSTDTQYF.

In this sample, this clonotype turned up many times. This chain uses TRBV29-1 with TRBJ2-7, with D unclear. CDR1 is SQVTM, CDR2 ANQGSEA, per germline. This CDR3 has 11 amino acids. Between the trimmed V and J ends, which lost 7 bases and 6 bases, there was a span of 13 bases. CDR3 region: CSAARGVEQYF. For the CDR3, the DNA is TGCAGCGCCGCGAGAGGCGTCGAGCAGTACTTC.

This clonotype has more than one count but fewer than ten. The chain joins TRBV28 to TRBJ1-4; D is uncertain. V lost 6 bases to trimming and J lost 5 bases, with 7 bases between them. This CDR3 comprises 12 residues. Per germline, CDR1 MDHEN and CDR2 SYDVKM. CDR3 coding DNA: TGTGCCAGCAGAGCGGTAAATGAAAAACTGTTTTTT. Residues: CASRAVNEKLFF.

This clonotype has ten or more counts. In nucleotides, the CDR3 is TGTGCCAGCAGCTTATCTTCTAGCGGATACAATGAGCAGTTCTTC. It is translated as CASSLSSSGYNEQFF. J is TRBJ2-1 and V is TRBV7-3, with 7 bases identical to TRBD2. There are 15 residues in the CDR3. Germline values: CDR1 SGHTA, CDR2 FQGTGA. Trimming removed 2 bases from V and 4 bases from J; junction bases left unmatched: 5.

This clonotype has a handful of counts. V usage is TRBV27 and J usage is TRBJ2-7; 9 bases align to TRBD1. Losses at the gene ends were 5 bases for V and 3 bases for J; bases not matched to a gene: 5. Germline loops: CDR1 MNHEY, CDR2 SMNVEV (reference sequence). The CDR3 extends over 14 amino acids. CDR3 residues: CASSTRTGDYEQYF. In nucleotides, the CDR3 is TGTGCCAGCAGTACCAGGACAGGGGACTACGAGCAGTACTTC.

The DNA of the CDR3 is TGCAGTGCTCGACCAGGGAGCGAAAAACTGTTTTTT. As protein: CSARPGSEKLFF. The V and J genes are TRBV20-1 and TRBJ1-4, with D possibly TRBD1 on 5 matching bases. V was clipped by 5 bases and J by 8 bases, with 12 bases between them. The germline V gene has CDR1 DFQATT and CDR2 SNEGSKA (reference sequence). This CDR3 spans 12 amino acids.

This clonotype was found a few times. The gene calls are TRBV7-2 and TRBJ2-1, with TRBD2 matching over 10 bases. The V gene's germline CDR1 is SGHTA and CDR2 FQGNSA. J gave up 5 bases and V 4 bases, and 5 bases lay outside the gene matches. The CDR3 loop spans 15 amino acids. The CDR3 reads CASSSLAGVHNEQFF. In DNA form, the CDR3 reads TGTGCCAGCAGCTCCCTAGCGGGGGTTCACAATGAGCAGTTCTTC. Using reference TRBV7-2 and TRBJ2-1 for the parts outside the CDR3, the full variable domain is GAGVSQSPSNKVTEKGKDVELRCDPISGHTALYWYRQSLGQGLEFLIYFQGNSAPDKSGLPSDRFSAERTGGSVSTLTIQRTQQEDSAVYLCASSSLAGVHNEQFFGPGTRLTVL.

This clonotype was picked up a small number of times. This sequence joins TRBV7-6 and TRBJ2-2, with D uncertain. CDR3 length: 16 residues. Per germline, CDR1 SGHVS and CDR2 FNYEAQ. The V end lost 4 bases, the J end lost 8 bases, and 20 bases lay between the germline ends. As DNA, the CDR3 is TGTGCCAGCAGCTCCCCTGAAGTACCCTCAAGAGGGGAGCTGTTTTTT. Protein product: CASSSPEVPSRGELFF.

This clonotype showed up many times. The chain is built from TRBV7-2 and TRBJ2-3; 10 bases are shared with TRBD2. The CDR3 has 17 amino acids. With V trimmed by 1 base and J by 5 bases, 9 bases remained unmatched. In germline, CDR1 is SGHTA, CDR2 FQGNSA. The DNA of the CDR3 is TGTGCCAGCAGCTTAGTCTTGCTAGCGGGAGTTGTAGATACGCAGTATTTT. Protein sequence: CASSLVLLAGVVDTQYF. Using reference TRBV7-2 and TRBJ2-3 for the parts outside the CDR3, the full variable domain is GAGVSQSPSNKVTEKGKDVELRCDPISGHTALYWYRQSLGQGLEFLIYFQGNSAPDKSGLPSDRFSAERTGGSVSTLTIQRTQQEDSAVYLCASSLVLLAGVVDTQYFGPGTRLTVL.

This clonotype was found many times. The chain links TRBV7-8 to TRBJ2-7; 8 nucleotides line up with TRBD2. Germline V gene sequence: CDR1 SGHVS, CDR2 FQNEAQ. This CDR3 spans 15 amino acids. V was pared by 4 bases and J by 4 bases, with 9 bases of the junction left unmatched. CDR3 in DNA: TGTGCCAGCAGCTCGGGGACTAGTTCCCCGTACGAGCAGTACTTC. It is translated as CASSSGTSSPYEQYF. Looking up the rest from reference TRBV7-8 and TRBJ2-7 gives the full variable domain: GAGVSQSPRYKVAKRGQDVALRCDPISGHVSLFWYQQALGQGPEFLTYFQNEAQLDKSGLPSDRFFAERPEGSVSTLKIQRTQQEDSAVYLCASSSGTSSPYEQYFGPGTRLTVT.

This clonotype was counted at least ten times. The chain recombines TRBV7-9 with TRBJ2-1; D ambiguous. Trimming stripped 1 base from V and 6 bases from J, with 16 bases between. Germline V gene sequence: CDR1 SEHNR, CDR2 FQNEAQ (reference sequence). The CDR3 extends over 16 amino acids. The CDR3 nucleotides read TGTGCCAGCAGCTTAGTTGCGCCTCCGAGGCCCAATGAGCAGTTCTTC. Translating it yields CASSLVAPPRPNEQFF.

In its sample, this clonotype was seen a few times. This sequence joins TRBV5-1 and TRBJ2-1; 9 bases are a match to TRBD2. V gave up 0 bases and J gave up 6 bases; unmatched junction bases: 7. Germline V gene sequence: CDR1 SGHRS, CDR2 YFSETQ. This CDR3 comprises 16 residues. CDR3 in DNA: TGCGCCAGCAGCTTGGGCTTCGCGGGAGGGGGCAATGAGCAGTTCTTC. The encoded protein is CASSLGFAGGGNEQFF.

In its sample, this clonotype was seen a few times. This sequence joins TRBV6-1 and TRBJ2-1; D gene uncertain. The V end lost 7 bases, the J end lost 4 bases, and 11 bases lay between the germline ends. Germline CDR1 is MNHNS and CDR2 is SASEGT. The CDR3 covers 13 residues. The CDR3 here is CASTPGRYNEQFF. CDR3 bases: TGTGCCAGCACCCCCGGGCGATACAATGAGCAGTTCTTC.

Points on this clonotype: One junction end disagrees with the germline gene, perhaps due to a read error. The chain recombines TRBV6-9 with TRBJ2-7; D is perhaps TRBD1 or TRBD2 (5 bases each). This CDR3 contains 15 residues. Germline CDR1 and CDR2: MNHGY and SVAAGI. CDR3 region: CAGRYAGTGSYEQYF. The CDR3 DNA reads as TGTGCCGGCAGATATGCCGGGACCGGCAGCTACGAGCAGTACTTC.

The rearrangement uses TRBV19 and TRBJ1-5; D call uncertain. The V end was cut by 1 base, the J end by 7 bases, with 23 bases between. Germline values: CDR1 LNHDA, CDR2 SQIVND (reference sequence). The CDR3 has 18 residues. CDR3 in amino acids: CASSIGRIFKTVQQPQHF. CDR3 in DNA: TGTGCCAGTAGTATAGGCAGGATCTTTAAAACGGTCCAACAGCCCCAGCATTTT.

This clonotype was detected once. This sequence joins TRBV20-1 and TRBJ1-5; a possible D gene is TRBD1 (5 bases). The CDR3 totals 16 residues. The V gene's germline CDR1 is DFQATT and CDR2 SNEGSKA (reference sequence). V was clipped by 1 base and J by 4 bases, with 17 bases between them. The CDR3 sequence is CSARAEGVGGNQPQHF. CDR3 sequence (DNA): TGCAGTGCTAGAGCCGAAGGGGTAGGCGGTAATCAGCCCCAGCATTTT.

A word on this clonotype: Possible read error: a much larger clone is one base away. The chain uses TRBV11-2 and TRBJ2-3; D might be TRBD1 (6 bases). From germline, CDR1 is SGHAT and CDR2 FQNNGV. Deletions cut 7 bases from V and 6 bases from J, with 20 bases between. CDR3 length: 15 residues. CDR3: CASNLRRQATDTQYF. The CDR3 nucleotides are TGTGCCAGCAACCTCCGACGACAGGCTACCGATACGCAGTATTTT.